Below, one T cell receptor beta chain is given with its context. Its antigen is not identified. With 5 bases removed from V and 8 bases from J, the gap between germline ends came to 15 bases. The CDR3 contains 13 residues. Per germline, CDR1 SGHTA and CDR2 FQGNSA. These data originate in a study of Ad26.COV2.S vaccination and SARS-CoV-2 variants. Regarding the study as a whole: Substantial breadth in spike-specific CD8+ and CD4+ T cell responses was reportedly seen after vaccination. Spike-specific TCR breadth in vaccine recipients exceeded that seen in placebo recipients. Similar non-spike TCR breadth was observed in recipients of vaccine and of placebo. Researchers cautioned that TCR breadth and depth analyses may have underestimated total T cell responses.

Data came from immunoSEQ multiplex PCR; TCRdb stores just in-frame clones and leaves some out. The sample lists about 180,000 clones, 87% seen once, with less than 6% in the top ten. The receptor was derived from a human donor who had recovered from COVID-19. The sequences come from peripheral blood, collected after recovery from COVID-19. The chain couples TRBV7-2 to TRBJ1-2, with a weak D call TRBD1 (6 bases). The CDR3 sequence: CASSPDRRRGYTF. The DNA for the CDR3 is TGTGCCAGCAGCCCCGACAGGAGGAGGGGCTACACCTTC. The whole variable domain, filled in from reference TRBV7-2 and TRBJ1-2, reads GAGVSQSPSNKVTEKGKDVELRCDPISGHTALYWYRQSLGQGLEFLIYFQGNSAPDKSGLPSDRFSAERTGGSVSTLTIQRTQQEDSAVYLCASSPDRRRGYTFGSGTRLTVV.